These T cell receptor beta chains were read from a single sample in a study of identical twins. TCRdb fed the 5' RACE reads into MiXCR, producing one record per CDR3 protein. The sample has 600,000 to 700,000 distinct CDR3 sequences, 21% seen once. The sample was also linked to a second study, of T cells expressing NK-cell markers.

Sequencing was carried out using PBMCs. The source of these receptors is a woman in her late teens or twenties in good health. Both conserved end residues are part of each CDR3. D genes are given only for firm matches. Clone sizes are given selectively: once, few, many, or a class where the clone is expanded.

V gene: TRBV12-5; J gene: TRBJ2-5; clone size: few; D gene: NA; CDR3 protein: CASGLGAQETQYF; CDR3 DNA: TGTGCTAGTGGCCTGGGCGCTCAAGAGACCCAGTACTTC
V gene: TRBV20-1; J gene: TRBJ1-1; clone size: few; D gene: NA; CDR3 protein: CSATEGVTEAFF; CDR3 DNA: TGCAGTGCCACCGAAGGAGTCACTGAAGCTTTCTTT
V gene: TRBV29-1; J gene: TRBJ2-3; clone size: NA; D gene: TRBD2; CDR3 protein: CSTTPSATSGGSTDTQYF; CDR3 DNA: TGCAGCACCACCCCGTCAGCGACTAGCGGGGGAAGCACAGATACGCAGTATTTT
V gene: TRBV5-1; J gene: TRBJ2-1; clone size: few; D gene: NA; CDR3 protein: CASSLTGEVFNEQFF; CDR3 DNA: TGCGCCAGCTCTTTAACAGGGGAGGTGTTCAATGAGCAGTTCTTC
V gene: TRBV6-1; J gene: TRBJ2-2; clone size: NA; D gene: TRBD1; CDR3 protein: CASSIWGTGTGELFF; CDR3 DNA: TGTGCCAGCAGTATATGGGGGACAGGGACCGGGGAGCTGTTTTTT
V gene: TRBV7-9; J gene: TRBJ2-3; clone size: NA; D gene: TRBD2; CDR3 protein: CASLLASHTDTQYF; CDR3 DNA: TGTGCCAGCCTACTAGCGAGCCACACAGATACGCAGTATTTT
V gene: TRBV6-1; J gene: TRBJ1-2; clone size: few; D gene: NA; CDR3 protein: CASRDGYYGYTF; CDR3 DNA: TGTGCCAGCAGAGATGGGTACTATGGCTACACCTTC
V gene: TRBV2; J gene: TRBJ2-1; clone size: NA; D gene: TRBD2; CDR3 protein: CASSELLAGDNEQFF; CDR3 DNA: TGTGCCAGCAGTGAATTGTTAGCGGGGGACAATGAGCAGTTCTTC
V gene: TRBV30; J gene: TRBJ2-7; clone size: NA; D gene: TRBD1; CDR3 protein: CAWRYRDRGSSEQYF; CDR3 DNA: TGTGCCTGGAGGTACCGGGACAGGGGGAGTAGTGAGCAGTACTTC
V gene: TRBV6-5; J gene: TRBJ1-3; clone size: few; D gene: NA; CDR3 protein: CASSYRQVGNTIYF; CDR3 DNA: TGTGCCAGCAGTTACCGACAGGTGGGAAACACCATATATTTT
V gene: TRBV5-1; J gene: TRBJ2-3; clone size: many; D gene: NA; CDR3 protein: CASSLADGDTQYF; CDR3 DNA: TGCGCCAGCAGCTTGGCGGATGGAGATACGCAGTATTTT
V gene: TRBV27; J gene: TRBJ1-2; clone size: many; D gene: NA; CDR3 protein: CASRQGRYGYTF; CDR3 DNA: TGTGCCAGCAGGCAGGGGCGCTATGGCTACACCTTC
V gene: TRBV29-1; J gene: TRBJ2-3; clone size: NA; D gene: TRBD2; CDR3 protein: CSVATRRENPPDTQYF; CDR3 DNA: TGCAGCGTTGCTACTCGGCGGGAGAATCCCCCAGATACGCAGTATTTT
V gene: TRBV29-1; J gene: TRBJ1-1; clone size: few; D gene: TRBD1; CDR3 protein: CSVDRANTEAFF; CDR3 DNA: TGCAGCGTGGACAGGGCGAACACTGAAGCTTTCTTT
V gene: TRBV18; J gene: TRBJ2-4; clone size: NA; D gene: TRBD1; CDR3 protein: CASSPGQGSSKNIQYF; CDR3 DNA: TGTGCCAGCTCACCAGGACAGGGTAGTTCCAAAAACATTCAGTACTTC
V gene: TRBV29-1; J gene: TRBJ1-1; clone size: NA; D gene: TRBD1; CDR3 protein: CSVGGQEKEAFF; CDR3 DNA: TGCAGCGTTGGGGGACAGGAAAAAGAAGCTTTCTTT
V gene: TRBV10-3; J gene: TRBJ2-7; clone size: many; D gene: NA; CDR3 protein: CAISGLRDNYEQYF; CDR3 DNA: TGTGCCATCAGTGGGCTCCGGGACAACTACGAGCAGTACTTC
V gene: TRBV6-5; J gene: TRBJ2-2; clone size: once; D gene: NA; CDR3 protein: CASSSTLKNTGELFF; CDR3 DNA: TGTGCCAGCAGTTCCACTCTTAAAAACACCGGGGAGCTGTTTTTT
V gene: TRBV7-2; J gene: TRBJ2-3; clone size: few; D gene: TRBD1; CDR3 protein: CASSLAQGVDTQYF; CDR3 DNA: TGTGCCAGCAGCTTAGCGCAGGGGGTAGATACGCAGTATTTT
V gene: TRBV15; J gene: TRBJ2-1; clone size: NA; D gene: TRBD2; CDR3 protein: CATSRGIAGGMNEQFF; CDR3 DNA: TGTGCCACCAGCAGAGGGATAGCGGGAGGTATGAATGAGCAGTTCTTC
V gene: TRBV9; J gene: TRBJ1-4; clone size: few; D gene: TRBD1; CDR3 protein: CASSEAPGQGTTGEKLFF; CDR3 DNA: TGTGCCAGCAGCGAAGCTCCGGGACAGGGAACCACGGGTGAAAAACTGTTTTTT
V gene: TRBV6-2/TRBV6-3; J gene: TRBJ2-3; clone size: many; D gene: TRBD2; CDR3 protein: CASSYPRLAGGNTDTQYF; CDR3 DNA: TGTGCCAGCAGTTACCCCAGACTAGCGGGAGGGAACACAGATACGCAGTATTTT
V gene: TRBV10-3; J gene: TRBJ2-1; clone size: few; D gene: TRBD2; CDR3 protein: CAIRRASGTSGPYNEQFF; CDR3 DNA: TGTGCCATCAGAAGAGCCTCCGGGACTAGCGGACCTTACAATGAGCAGTTCTTC
V gene: TRBV6-1; J gene: TRBJ2-1; clone size: NA; D gene: TRBD2; CDR3 protein: CASGTSVYNEQFF; CDR3 DNA: TGTGCCAGCGGAACTAGCGTCTACAATGAGCAGTTCTTC
V gene: TRBV7-2; J gene: TRBJ2-7; clone size: NA; D gene: NA; CDR3 protein: CASSSMGLGHEQYF; CDR3 DNA: TGTGCCAGCAGCTCCATGGGACTTGGCCACGAGCAGTACTTC
V gene: TRBV20-1; J gene: TRBJ1-4; clone size: many; D gene: NA; CDR3 protein: CSARPGGVEKLFF; CDR3 DNA: TGCAGTGCTAGACCGGGGGGCGTTGAAAAACTGTTTTTT
V gene: TRBV6-5; J gene: TRBJ2-7; clone size: NA; D gene: NA; CDR3 protein: CASSYSSGVSNHEQYF; CDR3 DNA: TGTGCCAGCAGTTACTCGTCGGGGGTGAGTAACCACGAGCAGTACTTC
V gene: TRBV5-1; J gene: TRBJ2-7; clone size: many; D gene: NA; CDR3 protein: CASSLTADPSYEQYF; CDR3 DNA: TGCGCCAGCAGCTTAACTGCGGACCCCTCCTACGAGCAGTACTTC
V gene: TRBV6-1; J gene: TRBJ2-5; clone size: NA; D gene: TRBD1; CDR3 protein: CASSQTGGQETQYF; CDR3 DNA: TGTGCCAGCAGCCAAACAGGGGGGCAAGAGACCCAGTACTTC
V gene: TRBV12-3/TRBV12-4; J gene: TRBJ2-5; clone size: few; D gene: NA; CDR3 protein: CASSNRGLGTQYF; CDR3 DNA: TGTGCCAGCAGTAACCGGGGGCTTGGGACCCAGTACTTC
V gene: TRBV11-3; J gene: TRBJ2-7; clone size: few; D gene: TRBD1; CDR3 protein: CASSLGTGLDEQYF; CDR3 DNA: TGTGCCAGCAGCCTCGGGACAGGACTGGACGAGCAGTACTTC
V gene: TRBV18; J gene: TRBJ2-5; clone size: few; D gene: NA; CDR3 protein: CASSPERETQYF; CDR3 DNA: TGTGCCAGCTCACCCGAACGCGAGACCCAGTACTTC
V gene: TRBV5-4; J gene: TRBJ2-5; clone size: NA; D gene: NA; CDR3 protein: CASSLSWGLKETQYF; CDR3 DNA: TGTGCCAGCAGCTTGTCGTGGGGGCTCAAAGAGACCCAGTACTTC